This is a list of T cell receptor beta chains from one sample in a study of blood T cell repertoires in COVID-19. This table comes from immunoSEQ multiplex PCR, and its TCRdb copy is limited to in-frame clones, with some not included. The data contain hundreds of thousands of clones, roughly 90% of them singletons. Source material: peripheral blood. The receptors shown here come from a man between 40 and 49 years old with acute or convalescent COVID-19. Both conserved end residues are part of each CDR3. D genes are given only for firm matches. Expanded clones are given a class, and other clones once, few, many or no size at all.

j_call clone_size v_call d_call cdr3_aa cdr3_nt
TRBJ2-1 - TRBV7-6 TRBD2 CASSLEGEREIDEQFF TGTGCCAGCAGCTTAGAGGGTGAGCGGGAGATCGATGAGCAGTTCTTC
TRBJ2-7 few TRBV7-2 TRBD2 CASSLGPGLAAYEQYF TGTGCCAGCAGCTTGGGCCCGGGACTAGCGGCCTACGAGCAGTACTTC
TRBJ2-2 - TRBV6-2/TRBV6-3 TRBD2 CASSKLAGVLGTGELFF TGTGCCAGCAGTAAACTAGCGGGAGTGTTGGGAACCGGGGAGCTGTTTTTT
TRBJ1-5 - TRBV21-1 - CASRHLQGAGNLNSNQPQHF TGTGCCAGCAGGCACCTACAGGGGGCGGGGAACCTAAATAGCAATCAGCCCCAGCATTTT
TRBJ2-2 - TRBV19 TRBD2 CASSIGWGLGNTGELFF TGTGCCAGTAGTATTGGGTGGGGACTAGGGAACACCGGGGAGCTGTTTTTT
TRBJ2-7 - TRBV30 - CAIEDWDEQYF TGTGCCATAGAGGACTGGGACGAGCAGTACTTC
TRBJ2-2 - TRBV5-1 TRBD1 CASSPGQGRTGELFF TGCGCCAGCAGCCCGGGACAGGGACGGACCGGGGAGCTGTTTTTT
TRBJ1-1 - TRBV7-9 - CASSLSQGLNTEAFF TGTGCCAGCAGCTTATCCCAGGGATTGAACACTGAAGCTTTCTTT
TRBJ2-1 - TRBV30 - CAWSVTRVAYNEQFF TGTGCCTGGAGTGTGACTAGAGTCGCCTACAATGAGCAGTTCTTC
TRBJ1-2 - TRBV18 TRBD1 CASRSPRQGYYGYTF TGTGCCAGCCGGAGCCCGAGACAGGGGTATTATGGCTACACCTTC
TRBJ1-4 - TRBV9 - CASRRGLNGIEKLFF TGTGCCAGCAGGCGCGGACTCAATGGGATTGAAAAACTGTTTTTT
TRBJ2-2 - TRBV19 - CASSRADSGELFF TGTGCCAGTAGTAGGGCCGATTCAGGGGAGCTGTTTTTT
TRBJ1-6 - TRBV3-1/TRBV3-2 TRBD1 CASSDDRENSPLHF TGTGCCAGCAGCGACGACAGGGAAAATTCACCCCTCCACTTT
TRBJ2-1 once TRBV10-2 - CASSESPVEQFF TGCGCCAGCAGTGAGTCGCCGGTGGAGCAGTTCTTC
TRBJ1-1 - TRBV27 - CASSSKRINTEAFF TGTGCCAGCAGTTCCAAGAGAATCAACACTGAAGCTTTCTTT
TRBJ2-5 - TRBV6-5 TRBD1 CASSDRGRETQYF TGTGCCAGCAGCGACAGGGGGCGGGAGACCCAGTACTTC
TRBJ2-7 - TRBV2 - CASSEAGSSYEQYF TGTGCCAGCAGTGAAGCGGGCAGCTCCTACGAGCAGTACTTC
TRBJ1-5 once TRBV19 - CASSPISAAQHF TGTGCCAGTAGCCCCATATCGGCGGCCCAGCATTTT
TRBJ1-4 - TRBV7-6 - CASSLRSGAREKLFF TGTGCCAGCAGCTTAAGGTCAGGGGCGAGGGAAAAACTGTTTTTT